These T cell receptor beta chains were read from a single sample in a study of blood T cell repertoires in COVID-19. Clones were read by immunoSEQ multiplex PCR, and TCRdb kept only the in-frame ones, dropping some. The table lists about 130,000 clones, around 89% of them singletons. Sequencing input: peripheral blood. All receptors derive from a man aged 55 to 70 with COVID-19, enrolled during active disease. Both conserved end residues are part of each CDR3. Each record gives: J gene, D gene, clone size, V gene, CDR3 DNA, CDR3 protein. The D gene is left open where the match is weak. Some rows mark clone size as missing; the rest say once, few, many or name a class of expanded clone.

>TRBJ1-1|.|.|TRBV19
TGTGCCAGTAGTAGGGCAGGCACTGAAGCTTTCTTT
CASSRAGTEAFF
>TRBJ2-6|.|.|TRBV7-9
TGTGCCAGCAGCCTTATACAGGGACCCGGGGCCAACGTCCTGACTTTC
CASSLIQGPGANVLTF
>TRBJ1-4|.|.|TRBV5-4
TGTGCCAGCAGCCCCGCGGCAACTAATGAAAAACTGTTTTTT
CASSPAATNEKLFF
>TRBJ1-5|.|.|TRBV7-2
TGTGCCAGCAGCTTATCATATCAGCCCCAGCATTTT
CASSLSYQPQHF
>TRBJ1-6|.|.|TRBV19
TGTGCCAGTAGTATTGTAGGGGGTTCACCCCTCCACTTT
CASSIVGGSPLHF
>TRBJ1-3|.|.|TRBV18
TGTGCCAGCTCACATGACAGGCTGGCTGGAAACACCATATATTTT
CASSHDRLAGNTIYF
>TRBJ1-5|.|.|TRBV12-3/TRBV12-4
TGTGCCAGCTCCGGTCAGGATTATCAGCCCCAGCATTTT
CASSGQDYQPQHF
>TRBJ2-1|.|.|TRBV29-1
TGCAGCGTTGAAGACCGAACAGGGAGCGCCTACAATGAGCAGTTCTTC
CSVEDRTGSAYNEQFF
>TRBJ2-7|TRBD1|few|TRBV7-2
TGTGCCAGCAGCTTAGGACAGGGCCCGTCCACCTACGAGCAGTACTTC
CASSLGQGPSTYEQYF
>TRBJ1-1|.|.|TRBV25-1
TGTGCCAGCAGTGAAGAGGGATCTAACACTGAAGCTTTCTTT
CASSEEGSNTEAFF
>TRBJ1-5|TRBD1|.|TRBV7-8
TGTGCCAGCAGCCTCACCGGGACAGGGGAATTTAGCAATCAGCCCCAGCATTTT
CASSLTGTGEFSNQPQHF
>TRBJ1-1|.|.|TRBV5-1
TGCGCCAGCAGCTTGGGACAGGTGAACACTGAAGCTTTCTTT
CASSLGQVNTEAFF
>TRBJ2-2|TRBD1|.|TRBV10-3
TGTGCCATCAGTGAGGGACAGGGATCCGGGGAGCTGTTTTTT
CAISEGQGSGELFF
>TRBJ1-6|TRBD1|once|TRBV4-3
TGCGCCAGCAGCCATGGGGACAGGTATAATTCACCCCTCCACTTT
CASSHGDRYNSPLHF
>TRBJ2-5|.|.|TRBV7-2
TGTGCCAGCAGCTTAGGCAGACAAGAGACCCAGTACTTC
CASSLGRQETQYF
>TRBJ2-7|.|.|TRBV13
TGTGCCAGCAGCGTAAGGGACTTTCGGGGTCTTGAGCAGTACTTC
CASSVRDFRGLEQYF
>TRBJ1-5|.|.|TRBV28
TGTGCCAGCAGTTTTTTCACATCGGCAGGCAGAAATCAGCCCCAGCATTTT
CASSFFTSAGRNQPQHF
>TRBJ2-3|TRBD2|.|TRBV27
TGTGCCAGCAGTTTATCTAGCGGGGTCACAGATACGCAGTATTTT
CASSLSSGVTDTQYF
>TRBJ1-6|.|.|TRBV21-1
TGTGCCAGCAGCAACCCCCCCCCGCGACAGTCACCCCTCCACTTT
CASSNPPPRQSPLHF
>TRBJ1-1|TRBD1|.|TRBV12-3/TRBV12-4
TGTGCCAGCAGTCTACAGGGGACTGAAGCTTTCTTT
CASSLQGTEAFF
>TRBJ1-2|.|few|TRBV7-8
TGTGCCAGCAGCCCGAGGACTCGGGACTCTGGCTACACCTTC
CASSPRTRDSGYTF
>TRBJ2-3|TRBD2|.|TRBV3-1/TRBV3-2
TGTGCCAGCAGCCCCACCTTGGTAGCGGGGAACACAGATACGCAGTATTTT
CASSPTLVAGNTDTQYF
>TRBJ2-7|.|.|TRBV12-3/TRBV12-4
TGTGCCAGCAGTTTCTCGGGAAGTGAGCAGTACTTC
CASSFSGSEQYF
>TRBJ2-1|.|.|TRBV5-1
TGCGCCAGCAGCTTGGTCGACAGGAACAATGAGCAGTTCTTC
CASSLVDRNNEQFF
>TRBJ2-1|.|.|TRBV27
TGTGCCAGCAGTTTAAACTCTGAGCAGTTCTTC
CASSLNSEQFF
>TRBJ1-3|.|once|TRBV6-8
TGTGCCAGCACCCCAGGAGGGTTTGGAAACACCATATATTTT
CASTPGGFGNTIYF
>TRBJ1-5|.|few|TRBV3-1/TRBV3-2
TGTGCCAGCAGCCAGCGTGGACGCGGGGGCAATCAGCCCCAGCATTTT
CASSQRGRGGNQPQHF